This T cell receptor beta chain was obtained from a study of tumor and adjacent non-tumor tissue in lung cancer. About the study: The cohort had around eleven adenocarcinoma, 2 squamous cell and 1 small cell patients. About 4.17 million productive TCRbeta reads were obtained per sample on average.

With respect to this clonotype: Sequence at one end of the junction differs from germline and may be a read error.

TCRbeta libraries were built with three rounds of nested PCR, modified from ARM-PCR. Each CDR3 protein is one row after TCRdb ran MiXCR on the multiplex PCR reads. The sample lists 81,000 or so distinct CDR3 sequences, 65% to 85% occurring once. Germline assignment: CDR1 SGHAT and CDR2 FQNNGV. This CDR3 has 15 amino acids. The template was RNA from unsorted bulk tissue. This non-tumor lung sample came from over 3 cm beyond the tumor edge. This chain connects TRBV11-2 to TRBJ1-6, with D maybe TRBD1 (6 bases). The sequence was collected from a man in his 60s with non-small cell lung cancer. Sequences were obtained from distant non-tumor lung tissue. CDR3 coding DNA: TGTCTCAGCAGCTTAGGAGGGGACAATAATTCACCCTTCCACTTT. The encoded protein is CLSSLGGDNNSPFHF. Full variable domain (outside the CDR3, taken from reference TRBV11-2 and TRBJ1-6): EAGVAQSPRYKIIEKRQSVAFWCNPISGHATLYWYQQILGQGPKLLIQFQNNGVVDDSQLPKDRFSAERLKGVDSTLKIQPAKLEDSAVYLCLSSLGGDNNSPFHFGNGTRLTVT.